A single sample gave rise to the 15 T cell receptor beta chains below, sequenced in a study of shared clonotypes between healthy human individuals. This table comes from immunoSEQ multiplex PCR, and its TCRdb copy is limited to in-frame clones, with some not included. There are around 2.1 million clones in the sample; roughly 91% occur only once, and roughly 1.8% lies in the top ten. Naive CD8 cells were CD45RO-negative, positively selected for CCR7, excluding terminally differentiated effector memory CD45RA+ cells. The material sequenced was naive CD8+ T cells from PBMCs. These TCRs come from a man younger than 35 in good health. Some clones in this sample may be carry-over from other donors' samples.

The chain couples TRBV9 to TRBJ1-2; perhaps TRBD1 as D (5 bases). CDR3 size: 15 residues. V was clipped by 0 bases and J by 4 bases, with 13 bases between them. Germline assignment: CDR1 SGDLS and CDR2 YYNGEE. The CDR3 nucleotides read TGTGCCAGCAGCGTAGCTAGCGGGGGTTCCTATGGCTACACCTTC. This sequence encodes CASSVASGGSYGYTF.

This chain uses TRBV6-1 with TRBJ1-2, with unresolved D. The germline V gene encodes CDR1 MNHNS and CDR2 SASEGT. V shed 2 bases and J shed 4 bases, with 14 bases lying between them. The CDR3 has 15 amino acids. In DNA, the CDR3 is TGTGCCAGCAGTGAAATCCGGGTAGCTCCCTATGGCTACACCTTC. Protein product: CASSEIRVAPYGYTF.

This chain connects TRBV7-9 to TRBJ1-2; D ambiguous. The germline gives CDR1 SEHNR, CDR2 FQNEAQ (reference sequence). Trimming took off 5 bases at V and 12 bases at J, with 16 bases between the two ends. The CDR3 runs 12 residues. The CDR3 bases are TGTGCCAGCAGCCCTGCGGCGGGGAGGGACACCTTC. It codes for CASSPAAGRDTF.

This sequence joins TRBV27 and TRBJ2-1, with TRBD1 matching 9 bases. The CDR3 extends over 17 amino acids. V gave up 3 bases and J gave up 5 bases; unmatched junction bases: 11. The germline CDR1 and CDR2 sequences are MNHEY and SMNVEV (reference sequence). CDR3 coding DNA: TGTGCCAGCAGTTTGGACCTCCAGGACAGGGGTCACAATGAGCAGTTCTTC. It translates to CASSLDLQDRGHNEQFF.

The chain combines TRBV4-2 with TRBJ1-1, with a tentative D call TRBD1 (6 bases). The V gene lost 3 bases and the J gene lost 1 base, with 9 bases spanning the gap. This CDR3 contains 14 residues. Germline loops: CDR1 LGHNA, CDR2 YNFKEQ. The CDR3 region is CASSQGHPNTEAFF. The CDR3 DNA is TGTGCCAGCAGCCAGGGACACCCGAACACTGAAGCTTTCTTT.

This chain's CDR3 is CASRSRGGFEQYF. CDR3 sequence (DNA): TGTGCCAGCAGGAGCAGGGGTGGATTCGAGCAGTACTTC. The gene calls are TRBV27 and TRBJ2-7; perhaps TRBD1 as D (6 bases). CDR3 size: 13 residues. V was trimmed by 6 bases and J by 6 bases, leaving 15 bases between them. Germline CDR1 reads MNHEY; CDR2 reads SMNVEV (reference sequence).

The chain uses TRBV19 and TRBJ1-5; a weak D match, TRBD1 (5 bases). The CDR3 sequence is 13 residues long. The germline V gene has CDR1 LNHDA and CDR2 SQIVND (reference sequence). V shed 4 bases and J shed 8 bases, with 12 bases lying between them. CDR3 sequence: CASSRTPLEPQHF. CDR3 sequence (DNA): TGTGCCAGTAGTAGGACACCCTTAGAGCCCCAGCATTTT.

V usage is TRBV2 and J usage is TRBJ1-5, with a possible D match to TRBD1 (5 bases). This CDR3 region has 15 residues. V shed 6 bases and J shed 1 base, with 13 bases lying between them. Germline V CDR1 and CDR2: SNHLY, FYNNEI. The CDR3 loop reads CASRLVGGSNQPQHF. In DNA form, the CDR3 reads TGTGCCAGCAGGTTGGTGGGGGGGAGCAATCAGCCCCAGCATTTT.

This chain links TRBV2 with TRBJ2-2; 7 bases align to TRBD1. The length of the CDR3 is 16 residues. V dropped 5 bases and J dropped 4; count of bases not matched to a gene: 10. The germline V gene encodes CDR1 SNHLY and CDR2 FYNNEI. CDR3 sequence (DNA): TGTGCCAGCAGTCAGGGGGTAGGAGTGGGCACCGGGGAGCTGTTTTTT. Its protein product is CASSQGVGVGTGELFF.

V gene TRBV5-1 combines with J gene TRBJ2-7; 12 nucleotides agree with TRBD2. There are 18 residues in the CDR3. With V trimmed by 4 bases and J by 1 base, 12 bases remained unmatched. Germline CDR1 reads SGHRS; CDR2 reads YFSETQ. The CDR3 DNA reads as TGCGCCAGCAGCCCGGGACTAGCGGGTAGGGGAAAGTCCTACGAGCAGTACTTC. The encoded protein is CASSPGLAGRGKSYEQYF.

This rearrangement joins TRBV5-4 to TRBJ1-2; D not resolved. The ends were cut back, 4 bases at V and 4 bases at J, with 8 bases in the middle. Germline CDR1 reads SGHNT; CDR2 reads YYREEE (reference sequence). The CDR3 loop spans 12 amino acids. The DNA for the CDR3 is TGTGCCAGCAGCGGAGGCGGCTATGGCTACACCTTC. It yields the protein CASSGGGYGYTF.

A single count supports this clone. The rearrangement joins TRBV19 to TRBJ2-1; D may be TRBD1 or TRBD2 (5 bases each). Germline V CDR1 and CDR2: LNHDA, SQIVND (reference sequence). The CDR3 is 12 residues long. V dropped 6 bases and J dropped 8 bases, with 11 bases sitting between them. In nucleotides, the CDR3 is TGTGCCAGTAGGGCGAGGGACGATGAGCAGTTCTTC. The encoded protein is CASRARDDEQFF.

The DNA for the CDR3 is TGTGCCAGCAGCCCAACTAGCGGGGGGACCCAGTACTTC. Residues: CASSPTSGGTQYF. The chain links TRBV28 to TRBJ2-5; 11 bases map to TRBD2. Germline loops: CDR1 MDHEN, CDR2 SYDVKM. This CDR3 has 13 amino acids. V was clipped by 6 bases and J by 7 bases; unmatched bases: 4. Full variable domain (remainder filled in from reference TRBV28 and TRBJ2-5): DVKVTQSSRYLVKRTGEKVFLECVQDMDHENMFWYRQDPGLGLRLIYFSYDVKMKEKGDIPEGYSVSREKKERFSLILESASTNQTSMYLCASSPTSGGTQYFGPGTRLLVL.

This chain links TRBV29-1 with TRBJ2-7; a weak D match, TRBD1 (5 bases). V was cut by 6 bases and J by 5 bases, with 14 bases left in between. The V gene's germline CDR1 is SQVTM and CDR2 ANQGSEA. The CDR3 loop spans 12 amino acids. In nucleotides, the CDR3 is TGCAGCGTCCTGGACACGACTGACGAGCAGTACTTC. It is translated as CSVLDTTDEQYF.

The chain joins TRBV28 to TRBJ1-2; 7 positions agree with TRBD1. The CDR3 has 13 residues. CDR1 and CDR2 (germline): MDHEN, SYDVKM. The ends lost 6 bases at V and 0 bases at J; junction bases unmatched: 1. The CDR3 DNA is TGTGCCAGCAGGGACAGGCCTAACTATGGCTACACCTTC. It codes for CASRDRPNYGYTF.